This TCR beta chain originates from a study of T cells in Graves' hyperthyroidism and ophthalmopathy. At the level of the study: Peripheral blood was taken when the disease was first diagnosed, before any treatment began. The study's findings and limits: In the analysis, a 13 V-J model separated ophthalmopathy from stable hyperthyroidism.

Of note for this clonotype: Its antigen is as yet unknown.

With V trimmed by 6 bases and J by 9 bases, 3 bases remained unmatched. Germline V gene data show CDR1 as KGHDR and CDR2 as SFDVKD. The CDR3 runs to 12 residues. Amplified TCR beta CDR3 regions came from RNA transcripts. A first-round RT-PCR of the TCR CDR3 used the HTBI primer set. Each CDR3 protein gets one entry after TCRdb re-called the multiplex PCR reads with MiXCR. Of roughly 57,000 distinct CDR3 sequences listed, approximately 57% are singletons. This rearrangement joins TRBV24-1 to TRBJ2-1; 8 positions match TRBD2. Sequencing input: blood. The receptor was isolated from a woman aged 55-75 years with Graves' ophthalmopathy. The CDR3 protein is CATSLAGFEQFF. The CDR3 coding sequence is TGTGCCACCAGTCTAGCGGGTTTTGAGCAGTTCTTC.